One and the same sample provided the 13 T cell receptor beta chains below, sequenced in a study of shared clonotypes between healthy human individuals. Sequencing was performed with immunoSEQ multiplex PCR; in TCRdb, only in-frame clones are kept and a portion is missing. The table lists under 750,000 clones, 55% to 80% of them singletons. Sequencing input: memory CD4+ T cells sorted from blood. The subset was: CD45RA-negative fraction. The receptor set was obtained from a woman aged 25 to 39 in good health.

This clone was counted a single time. The sample holds other DNA sequences that translate to the same CDR3. The chain is built from TRBV30 and TRBJ1-5; the D is unclear. The V end was cut by 2 bases, the J end by 0 bases, with 11 bases between. CDR1 GTSNPN and CDR2 SVGIG come from the germline V gene (reference sequence). This CDR3 is 15 amino acids long. CDR3 DNA sequence: TGTGCCTGGAGTACTGGCCTCTATAGCAATCAGCCCCAGCATTTT. Protein sequence: CAWSTGLYSNQPQHF. The full variable domain, rest sourced from reference TRBV30 and TRBJ1-5, is SQTIHQWPATLVQPVGSPLSLECTVEGTSNPNLYWYRQAAGRGLQLLFYSVGIGQISSEVPQNLSASRPQDRQFILSSKKLLLSDSGFYLCAWSTGLYSNQPQHFGDGTRLSIL.

J is TRBJ1-1 and V is TRBV4-1; perhaps TRBD1 as D (5 bases). CDR3 length: 15 residues. The germline gives CDR1 MGHRA, CDR2 YSYEKL. With 4 bases removed from V and 3 bases from J, the gap between germline ends came to 15 bases. The DNA for the CDR3 is TGCGCCAGCAGCCGACCGCCAGGGTTGGACACTGAAGCTTTCTTT. Protein: CASSRPPGLDTEAFF.

The chain uses TRBV29-1 and TRBJ2-7; 15 nucleotides match TRBD2. V lost 6 bases and J lost 3; bases outside the gene matches: 3. This CDR3 has 14 amino acids. Germline assignment: CDR1 SQVTM and CDR2 ANQGSEA. The CDR3 reads CSVGTSGRYYEQYF. CDR3 coding DNA: TGCAGCGTGGGGACTAGCGGGAGGTACTACGAGCAGTACTTC.

The chain couples TRBV4-2 to TRBJ2-2; TRBD2 matches at 7 bases. Trimming took 2 bases from V and 2 from J; bases not matched to a gene: 5. Germline V gene sequence: CDR1 LGHNA, CDR2 YNFKEQ. The CDR3 is made up of 16 amino acids. The CDR3 DNA sequence: TGTGCCAGCAGCCAAAGCCTAGCGGCAAACACCGGGGAGCTGTTTTTT. Protein: CASSQSLAANTGELFF.

The genes are TRBV11-2 and TRBJ1-1, with D possibly matching TRBD1 (6 bases). This CDR3 contains 19 residues. V lost 5 bases and J 6 bases, leaving 31 bases between the germline ends. Germline lookup yields CDR1 SGHAT and CDR2 FQNNGV. CDR3 nucleotide sequence: TGTGCCAGCAGCACACAAAGGGACACCCTCAACCGTCGAGTCTCTGAAGCTTTCTTT. Protein product: CASSTQRDTLNRRVSEAFF.

This clone was recorded a few times. The chain is built from TRBV14 and TRBJ2-1; the match to TRBD2 covers 10 bases. CDR3 length: 18 amino acids. Germline V gives CDR1 SGHDN, CDR2 FVKESK. The V segment lost 0 bases and the J segment 11 bases; nucleotides outside the gene matches: 16. CDR3 in amino acids: CASSQDSGWLAGEPQQFF. CDR3 in DNA: TGTGCCAGCAGCCAAGACTCAGGGTGGCTAGCGGGAGAGCCACAGCAGTTCTTC.

The chain employs TRBV6-1 and TRBJ1-1, with D possibly matching TRBD1 (6 bases). Germline CDR1 MNHNS, CDR2 SASEGT. V dropped 6 bases and J dropped 5 bases, with 13 bases sitting between them. The CDR3 runs to 13 residues. CDR3: CASRLGGLTEAFF. In DNA form, the CDR3 reads TGTGCCAGCAGGCTAGGGGGGCTGACTGAAGCTTTCTTT.

The rearrangement links TRBV2 to TRBJ2-6, with 11 bases aligning to TRBD1. The germline CDR1 and CDR2 sequences are SNHLY and FYNNEI. Trimming at V came to 5 bases and at J to 2 bases, leaving 14 bases not matched to a gene. The CDR3 totals 20 residues. CDR3: CASSPPLFRDRGTGANVLTF. Here the CDR3 DNA reads TGTGCCAGCAGTCCCCCACTATTCCGGGACAGGGGGACTGGGGCCAACGTCCTGACTTTC.

The rearrangement links TRBV6-5 to TRBJ1-4, with D possibly being TRBD1 (5 bases). V was trimmed by 5 bases and J by 3 bases, leaving 13 bases between them. Germline V gene data show CDR1 as MNHEY and CDR2 as SVGAGI. This CDR3 has 15 amino acids. The CDR3 DNA reads TGTGCCAGCAGTAACAAACAGGCACCTAATGAAAAACTGTTTTTT. Protein: CASSNKQAPNEKLFF.

The chain recombines TRBV6-6 with TRBJ2-1; 9 nucleotides align to TRBD2. From germline, CDR1 is MNHNY and CDR2 SVGAGI (reference sequence). The ends lost 2 bases at V and 5 bases at J; junction bases unmatched: 7. The CDR3 runs to 16 residues. CDR3: CASSYQKREVNNEQFF. The CDR3, as DNA: TGTGCCAGCAGTTACCAAAAGCGGGAGGTTAACAATGAGCAGTTCTTC.

The chain links TRBV30 to TRBJ1-1; D is unclear. The CDR3 is 13 amino acids. Germline V gene sequence: CDR1 GTSNPN, CDR2 SVGIG (reference sequence). V was trimmed by 0 bases and J by 3 bases, leaving 8 bases between them. CDR3 in amino acids: CAWSVAGDTEAFF. CDR3 sequence (DNA): TGTGCCTGGAGTGTTGCTGGGGACACTGAAGCTTTCTTT.

V is TRBV29-1 and J is TRBJ2-1; the match to TRBD2 covers 11 bases. Germline V lookup: CDR1 SQVTM, CDR2 ANQGSEA. J gave up 11 bases and V 2 bases, and 8 bases lay outside the gene matches. This CDR3 has 14 amino acids. CDR3 nucleotides: TGCAGCGTTGAAAGCACTAGCGGGAGTAGGAAGCAGTTCTTC. Translation gives CSVESTSGSRKQFF.

The gene calls are TRBV6-5 and TRBJ1-2; D is possibly TRBD1 (5 bases). Germline-derived CDR1 and CDR2 are MNHEY and SVGAGI. Trimming removed 7 bases from V and 1 base from J, with 16 bases in between. The CDR3 covers 15 residues. The DNA of the CDR3 is TGTGCCAGCACACTATTCGGGGGGGATAACTATGGCTACACCTTC. Its translation: CASTLFGGDNYGYTF.